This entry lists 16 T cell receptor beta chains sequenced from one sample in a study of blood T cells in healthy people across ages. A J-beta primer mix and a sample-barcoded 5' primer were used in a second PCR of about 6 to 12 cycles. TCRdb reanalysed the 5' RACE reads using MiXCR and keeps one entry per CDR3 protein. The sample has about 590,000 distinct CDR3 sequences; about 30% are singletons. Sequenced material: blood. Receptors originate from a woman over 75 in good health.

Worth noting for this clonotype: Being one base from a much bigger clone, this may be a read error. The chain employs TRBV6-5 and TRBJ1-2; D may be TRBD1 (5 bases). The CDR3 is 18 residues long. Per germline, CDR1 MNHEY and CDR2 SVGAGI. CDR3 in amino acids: CASSSNRRSLVSNCGYTF. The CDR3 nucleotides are TGTGCCAGCAGTTCAAACAGGAGATCTCTTGTTTCTAACTGTGGCTACACCTTC.

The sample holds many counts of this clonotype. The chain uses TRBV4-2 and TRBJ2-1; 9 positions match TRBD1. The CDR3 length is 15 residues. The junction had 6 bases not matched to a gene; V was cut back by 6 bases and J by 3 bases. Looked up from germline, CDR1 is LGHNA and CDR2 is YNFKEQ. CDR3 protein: CASRPPGQGYNEQFF. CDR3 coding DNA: TGTGCCAGCAGGCCGCCGGGACAGGGCTACAATGAGCAGTTCTTC.

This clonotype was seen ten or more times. CDR3 sequence (DNA): TGTGCCAGCAGCCAGGGGGGGAGGCGGTCACCCCTCCACTTT. It translates to CASSQGGRRSPLHF. V gene TRBV6-6 combines with J gene TRBJ1-6, with 7 bases matching TRBD1. There are 14 residues in the CDR3. The junction had 9 bases not matched to a gene; V was cut back by 6 bases and J by 10 bases. Per germline, CDR1 MNHNY and CDR2 SVGAGI (reference sequence).

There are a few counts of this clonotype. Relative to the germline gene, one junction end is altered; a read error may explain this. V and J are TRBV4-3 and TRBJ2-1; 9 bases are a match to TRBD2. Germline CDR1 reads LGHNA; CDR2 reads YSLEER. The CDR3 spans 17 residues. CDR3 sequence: CAGSQEDVAGAYNEQFF. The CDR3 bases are TGCGCCGGCAGCCAAGAGGATGTAGCGGGGGCATACAATGAGCAGTTCTTC.

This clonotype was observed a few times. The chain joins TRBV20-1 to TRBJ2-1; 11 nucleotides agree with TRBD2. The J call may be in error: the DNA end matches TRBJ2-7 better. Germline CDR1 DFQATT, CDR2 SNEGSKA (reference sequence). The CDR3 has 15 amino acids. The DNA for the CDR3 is TGCAGTGCAAGGACTAGCGGGCTCTCCTACAATGAGCAGTACTTC. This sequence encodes CSARTSGLSYNEQYF.

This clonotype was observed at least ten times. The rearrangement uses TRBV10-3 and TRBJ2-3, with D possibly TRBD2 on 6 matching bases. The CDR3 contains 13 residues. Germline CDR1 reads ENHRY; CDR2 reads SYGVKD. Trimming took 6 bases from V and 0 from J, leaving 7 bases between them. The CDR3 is CAIREGSTDTQYF. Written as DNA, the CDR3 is TGTGCCATCAGGGAGGGTAGCACAGATACGCAGTATTTT.

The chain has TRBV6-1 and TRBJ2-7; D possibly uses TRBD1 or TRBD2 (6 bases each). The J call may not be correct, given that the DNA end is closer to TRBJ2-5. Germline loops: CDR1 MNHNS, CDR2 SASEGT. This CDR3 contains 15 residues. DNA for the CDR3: TGTGCCAGCAGTGATTGGGGGGCCGGGGAGGAGACCCAGTACTTC. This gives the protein CASSDWGAGEETQYF.

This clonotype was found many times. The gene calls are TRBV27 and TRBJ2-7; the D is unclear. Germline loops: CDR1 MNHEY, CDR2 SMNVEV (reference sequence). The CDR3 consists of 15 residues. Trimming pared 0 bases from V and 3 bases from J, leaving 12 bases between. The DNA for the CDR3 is TGTGCCAGCAGTTTATCTAGGACCGCCAACTACGAGCAGTACTTC. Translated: CASSLSRTANYEQYF.

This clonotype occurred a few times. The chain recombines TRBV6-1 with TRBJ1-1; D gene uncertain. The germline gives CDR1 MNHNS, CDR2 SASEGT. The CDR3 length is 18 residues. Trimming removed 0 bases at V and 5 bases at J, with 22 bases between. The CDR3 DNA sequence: TGTGCCAGCAGTGAAGCGCATTGGGGTGCCGGGATCGGGACTGAAGCTTTCTTT. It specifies CASSEAHWGAGIGTEAFF.

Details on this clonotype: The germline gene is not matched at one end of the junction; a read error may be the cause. CDR3 nucleotide sequence: TGTGCCAGCAACTTGGCCGGGATCAGCGAGCAGTACTTC. As protein: CASNLAGISEQYF. The V call is TRBV5-6, the J call TRBJ2-7; TRBD2 might be the D (5 bases). Germline V gene lookup returns CDR1 SGHDT and CDR2 YYEEEE. The length of the CDR3 is 13 residues.

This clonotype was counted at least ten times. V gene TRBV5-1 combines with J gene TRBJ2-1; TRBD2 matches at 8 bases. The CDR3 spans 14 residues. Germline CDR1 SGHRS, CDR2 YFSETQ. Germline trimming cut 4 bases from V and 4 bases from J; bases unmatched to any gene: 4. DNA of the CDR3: TGCGCCAGCAGCGGCGGGGGGATATACAATGAGCAGTTCTTC. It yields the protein CASSGGGIYNEQFF.

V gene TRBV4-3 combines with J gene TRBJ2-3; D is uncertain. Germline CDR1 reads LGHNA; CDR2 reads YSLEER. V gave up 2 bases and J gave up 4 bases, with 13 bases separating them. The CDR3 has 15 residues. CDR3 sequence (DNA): TGCGCCAGCAGCCAACATATCGCTAGGGCAGATACGCAGTATTTT. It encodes CASSQHIARADTQYF.

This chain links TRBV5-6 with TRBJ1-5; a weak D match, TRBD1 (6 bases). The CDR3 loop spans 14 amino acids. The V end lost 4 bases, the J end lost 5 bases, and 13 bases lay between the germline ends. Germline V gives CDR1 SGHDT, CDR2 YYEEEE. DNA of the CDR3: TGTGCCAGCAGCCGGGGGCACGGAGATCAGCCCCAGCATTTT. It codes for CASSRGHGDQPQHF.

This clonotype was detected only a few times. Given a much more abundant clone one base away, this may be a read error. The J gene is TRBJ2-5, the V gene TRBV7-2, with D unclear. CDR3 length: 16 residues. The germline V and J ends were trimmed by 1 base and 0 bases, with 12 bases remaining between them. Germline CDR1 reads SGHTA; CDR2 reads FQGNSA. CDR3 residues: CASSLETYPHQETQYF. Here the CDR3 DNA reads TGTGCCAGCAGCTTAGAGACCTACCCGCACCAAGAGACCCAGTACTTC.

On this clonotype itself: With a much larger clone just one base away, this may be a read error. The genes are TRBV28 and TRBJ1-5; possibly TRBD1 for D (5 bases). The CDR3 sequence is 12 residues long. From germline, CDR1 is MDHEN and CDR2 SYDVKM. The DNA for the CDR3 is TGTGCCAGCCAGGGAGGCAATCGGCCCCAGCATTTT. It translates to CASQGGNRPQHF.

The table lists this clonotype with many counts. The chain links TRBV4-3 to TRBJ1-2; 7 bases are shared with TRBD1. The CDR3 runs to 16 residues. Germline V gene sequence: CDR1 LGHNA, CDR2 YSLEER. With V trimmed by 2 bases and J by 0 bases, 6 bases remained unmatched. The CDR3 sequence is CASSQLGTAANYGYTF. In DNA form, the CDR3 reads TGCGCCAGCAGCCAATTGGGGACAGCAGCTAACTATGGCTACACCTTC.